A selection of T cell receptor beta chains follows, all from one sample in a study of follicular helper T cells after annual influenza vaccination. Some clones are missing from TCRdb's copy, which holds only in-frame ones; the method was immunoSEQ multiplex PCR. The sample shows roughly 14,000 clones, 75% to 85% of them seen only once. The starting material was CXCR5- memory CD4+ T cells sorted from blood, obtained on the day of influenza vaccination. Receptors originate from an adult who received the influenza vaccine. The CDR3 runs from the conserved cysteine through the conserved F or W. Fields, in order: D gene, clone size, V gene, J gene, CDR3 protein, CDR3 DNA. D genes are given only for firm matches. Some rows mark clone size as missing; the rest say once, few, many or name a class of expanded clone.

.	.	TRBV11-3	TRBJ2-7	CASSAWTGPSYEQYF	TGTGCCAGCAGCGCCTGGACGGGACCCTCCTACGAGCAGTACTTC
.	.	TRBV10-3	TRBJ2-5	CAVGGLGETQYF	TGTGCCGTAGGGGGGCTAGGGGAGACCCAGTACTTC
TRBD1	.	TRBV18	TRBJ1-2	CASSPLFTGQGF	TGTGCCAGCTCACCACTTTTCACGGGACAGGGCTTC
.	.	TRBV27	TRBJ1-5	CASSLASGNQPQHF	TGTGCCAGCAGTTTAGCGTCAGGGAATCAGCCCCAGCATTTT
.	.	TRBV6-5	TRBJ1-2	CASRREVAISGGYTF	TGTGCCAGCAGGCGCGAGGTGGCTATCTCGGGGGGCTACACCTTC
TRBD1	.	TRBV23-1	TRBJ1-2	CASTKSYPTRGKGAEEYYGYTF	TGCGCCAGCACCAAGTCGTACCCTACAAGAGGGAAGGGGGCGGAGGAGTACTATGGCTACACCTTC
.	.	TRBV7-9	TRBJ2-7	CASSIRTGSYEQYF	TGTGCCAGCAGCATACGTACAGGGTCCTACGAGCAGTACTTC
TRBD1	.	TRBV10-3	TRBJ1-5	CAIRAATGSNQPQHF	TGTGCCATCAGGGCGGCGACAGGGAGCAATCAGCCCCAGCATTTT
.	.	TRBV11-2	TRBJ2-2	CASSLGAPRLFF	TGTGCCAGCAGCTTAGGGGCCCCTCGGTTGTTTTTT
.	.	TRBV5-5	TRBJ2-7	CASSSLPARRDLCEQYF	TGTGCCAGCAGCTCCCTGCCGGCTCGCAGGGACCTCTGCGAGCAGTACTTC
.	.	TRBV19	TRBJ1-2	CASSPLNWNYGYTF	TGTGCCAGTAGTCCGCTTAATTGGAACTATGGCTACACCTTC
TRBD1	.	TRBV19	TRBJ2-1	CASTRTGGFEQFF	TGTGCCAGTACCCGGACAGGGGGCTTCGAGCAGTTCTTC
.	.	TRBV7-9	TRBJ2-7	CASSLASGGGGYEQYF	TGTGCCAGCAGCTTAGCGTCAGGGGGGGGAGGCTACGAGCAGTACTTC
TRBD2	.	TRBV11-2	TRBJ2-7	CASSPQASGTYEQYF	TGTGCCAGCAGCCCGCAGGCTAGCGGAACCTACGAGCAGTACTTC
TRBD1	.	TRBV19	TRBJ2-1	CASSKGQGRNEQFF	TGTGCCAGTAGTAAGGGACAGGGGAGAAATGAGCAGTTCTTC
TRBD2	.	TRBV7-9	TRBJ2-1	CASSTRLAGINEQFF	TGTGCCAGCAGCACTAGACTAGCGGGGATCAATGAGCAGTTCTTC
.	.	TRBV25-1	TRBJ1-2	CASSEFTQGTRGYTF	TGTGCCAGCAGTGAATTTACGCAGGGCACGAGGGGCTACACCTTC
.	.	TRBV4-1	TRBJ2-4	CASSSWGMKNIQYF	TGCGCCAGCAGTTCATGGGGAATGAAAAACATTCAGTACTTC
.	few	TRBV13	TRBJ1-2	CASSPEGRGYTF	TGTGCCAGCAGCCCCGAGGGACGAGGCTACACCTTC
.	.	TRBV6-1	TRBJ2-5	CASTPRSGQETQYF	TGTGCCAGCACCCCGAGGTCAGGGCAAGAGACCCAGTACTTC
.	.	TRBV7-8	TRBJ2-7	CASSSSSIPKGNYEQYF	TGTGCCAGCAGCTCCAGCTCGATACCGAAAGGGAACTACGAGCAGTACTTC
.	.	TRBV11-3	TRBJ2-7	CASSNRWTTGEQYF	TGTGCCAGCTCTAACAGGTGGACAACAGGCGAGCAGTACTTC
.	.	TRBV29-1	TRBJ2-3	CSVGLVSGTDTQYF	TGCAGCGTTGGACTAGTGAGCGGCACAGATACGCAGTATTTT
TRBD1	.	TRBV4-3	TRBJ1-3	CASSQEGGQGPGNTIYF	TGCGCCAGCAGCCAAGAAGGGGGACAGGGCCCTGGAAACACCATATATTTT
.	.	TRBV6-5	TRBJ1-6	CASTPLDRYNSPLHF	TGTGCCAGCACCCCCTTGGACAGATATAATTCACCCCTCCACTTT
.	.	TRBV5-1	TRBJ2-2	CASSGDTITGELFF	TGCGCCAGCAGCGGGGACACAATCACCGGGGAGCTGTTTTTT
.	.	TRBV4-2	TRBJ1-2	CASSQDRLGGSYTF	TGTGCCAGCAGCCAAGACCGCCTGGGGGGCAGCTACACCTTC
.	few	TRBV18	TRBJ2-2	CASSPPNRRGGTGELFF	TGTGCCAGCTCACCACCGAACAGGAGAGGAGGCACCGGGGAGCTGTTTTTT
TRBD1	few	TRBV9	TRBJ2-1	CASSQGRTGVSEQFF	TGTGCCAGCAGCCAGGGTAGGACAGGGGTAAGTGAGCAGTTCTTC
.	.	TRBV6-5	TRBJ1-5	CASSYGGNQPQHF	TGTGCCAGCAGTTACGGTGGAAATCAGCCCCAGCATTTT
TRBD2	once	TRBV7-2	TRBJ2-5	CASSLGLAGGQETQYF	TGTGCCAGCAGCCTAGGACTAGCGGGGGGGCAAGAGACCCAGTACTTC
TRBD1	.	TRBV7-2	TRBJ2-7	CASNPGQGGYEQYF	TGTGCCAGCAACCCCGGACAGGGTGGATACGAGCAGTACTTC
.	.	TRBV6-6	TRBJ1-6	CASSYSLPGISPLHF	TGTGCCAGCAGTTACTCGCTCCCAGGCATATCACCCCTCCACTTT
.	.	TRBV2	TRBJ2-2	CASKWGAGELFF	TGTGCCAGCAAATGGGGGGCCGGGGAGCTGTTTTTT
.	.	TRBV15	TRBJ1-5	CATSPGGGNQPQHF	TGTGCCACCAGCCCGGGGGGAGGGAATCAGCCCCAGCATTTT
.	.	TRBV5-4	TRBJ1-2	CASGPGVYNYGYTF	TGTGCCAGCGGCCCAGGGGTTTATAACTATGGCTACACCTTC
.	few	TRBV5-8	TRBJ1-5	CASSLEGQPNQPQHF	TGTGCCAGCAGCTTGGAGGGGCAACCTAATCAGCCCCAGCATTTT
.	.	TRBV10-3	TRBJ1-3	CAISNRQSSGNTIYF	TGTGCCATCAGTAACAGGCAGAGCTCTGGAAACACCATATATTTT
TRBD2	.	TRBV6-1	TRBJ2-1	CASSELGGRYNEQFF	TGTGCCAGCAGTGAATTGGGGGGGAGGTACAATGAGCAGTTCTTC
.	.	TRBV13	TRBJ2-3	CASRKQARDPSTDTQYF	TGTGCCAGCAGGAAACAGGCTAGGGACCCCAGCACAGATACGCAGTATTTT
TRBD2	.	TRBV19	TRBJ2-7	CASMAGGTYEQYF	TGTGCCAGTATGGCGGGGGGAACCTACGAGCAGTACTTC
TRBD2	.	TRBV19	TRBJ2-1	CASSIGPTSGVYNEQFF	TGTGCCAGTAGTATCGGGCCGACTAGCGGGGTTTACAATGAGCAGTTCTTC
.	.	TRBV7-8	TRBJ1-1	CASSFGQESTEAFF	TGTGCCAGCAGCTTCGGGCAGGAGAGCACTGAAGCTTTCTTT
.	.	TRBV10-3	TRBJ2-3	CAISITTDTQYF	TGTGCCATCAGTATCACCACAGATACGCAGTATTTT
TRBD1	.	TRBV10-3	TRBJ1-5	CAISVDRAQPQHF	TGTGCCATCAGTGTTGACAGGGCCCAGCCCCAGCATTTT
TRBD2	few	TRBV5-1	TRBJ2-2	CASRAGVDGELFF	TGCGCCAGCCGAGCGGGGGTGGACGGGGAGCTGTTTTTT
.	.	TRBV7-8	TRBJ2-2	CASRLPVFTEPTGELFF	TGTGCCAGCAGACTCCCGGTTTTTACCGAGCCCACCGGGGAGCTGTTTTTT
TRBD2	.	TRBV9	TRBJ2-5	CASSVGGASGGAQETQYF	TGTGCCAGCAGCGTAGGTGGTGCGAGCGGGGGGGCCCAAGAGACCCAGTACTTC
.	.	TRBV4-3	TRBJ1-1	CASSSSPARQGNTEAFF	TGCGCCAGCAGCTCCTCGCCGGCTCGACAAGGGAACACTGAAGCTTTCTTT
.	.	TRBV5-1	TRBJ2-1	CASSSYYNEQFF	TGCGCCAGCAGCTCTTACTACAATGAGCAGTTCTTC